This passage covers 30 T cell receptor beta chains from one sample sequenced in a study of cytomegalovirus exposure and HLA in healthy donors. Vbeta (60) and Jbeta (13) primers were used in the PCR. Produced via immunoSEQ multiplex PCR; TCRdb's table is partial and in-frame only. The table lists roughly 100,000 clones, 79% of them singletons. Material for sequencing was PBMCs. These receptors all come from a man between 50 and 59 years old in good health and CMV-seropositive.

The chain recombines TRBV28 with TRBJ2-5; 7 bases map to TRBD2. CDR1 is MDHEN and CDR2 is SYDVKM in the germline V gene. CDR3 size: 14 residues. V gave up 3 bases and J gave up 5 bases; unmatched junction bases: 6. CDR3 coding DNA: TGTGCCAGCAGTTTTTTTGCGGGGGAGGAGACCCAGTACTTC. Residues: CASSFFAGEETQYF.

The J gene is TRBJ2-7, the V gene TRBV30; weak D call: TRBD2 (5 bases). The V gene lost 0 bases and the J gene lost 4 bases, with 16 bases spanning the gap. The germline gives CDR1 GTSNPN, CDR2 SVGIG (reference sequence). This CDR3 has 15 amino acids. CDR3 sequence (DNA): TGTGCCTGGAGTGTAAGGGCTAGCAAGGTGTACGAGCAGTACTTC. Translated, it gives CAWSVRASKVYEQYF.

The chain carries TRBV30 and TRBJ1-5; TRBD1 aligns across 8 bases. The trim removed 1 base at V and 6 bases at J, leaving 11 bases unmatched. This CDR3 region has 16 residues. In germline, CDR1 is GTSNPN, CDR2 SVGIG (reference sequence). CDR3 DNA sequence: TGTGCCTGGAGTGCATCTACGGGACAGGCGATTCAGCCCCAGCATTTT. Its protein is CAWSASTGQAIQPQHF.

The V gene is TRBV28, the J gene TRBJ2-3; perhaps TRBD1 as D (6 bases). Germline V gene lookup returns CDR1 MDHEN and CDR2 SYDVKM. Trimming removed 6 bases from V and 0 bases from J, with 13 bases in between. The CDR3 contains 15 residues. The DNA for the CDR3 is TGTGCCAGCAGACCAACAGGGTTTAGCACAGATACGCAGTATTTT. Its translation: CASRPTGFSTDTQYF.

The chain recombines TRBV16 with TRBJ2-1; possible D gene TRBD1, 6 bases. Trimming took 4 bases from V and 7 from J, leaving 8 bases between them. Germline V gives CDR1 KGHSY, CDR2 FQNENV. The CDR3 spans 12 residues. Written as DNA, the CDR3 is TGTGCCAGCAGCCGGGACATTAATGAGCAGTTCTTC. Amino acids: CASSRDINEQFF.

This clone was observed a single time. One end of the junction does not line up with germline, which may come from a read error. V gene TRBV7-9 combines with J gene TRBJ2-1; 12 bases are shared with TRBD2. The CDR3 runs 18 residues. The germline CDR1 and CDR2 sequences are SEHNR and FQNEAQ (reference sequence). The CDR3 DNA is TGTTCCAGCAGCTTACCATTCGGACTAGCGGGACCTTACAATGAGCAGTTCTTC. It yields the protein CSSSLPFGLAGPYNEQFF.

The rearrangement joins TRBV29-1 to TRBJ2-7; 10 bases are a match to TRBD2. Germline CDR1 SQVTM, CDR2 ANQGSEA. V shed 6 bases, J shed 1 base, and the junction held 6 bases outside the gene matches. The CDR3 is 14 amino acids. CDR3 sequence reads: CSVGGTSASYEQYF. CDR3 coding DNA: TGCAGCGTAGGTGGGACTAGCGCATCCTACGAGCAGTACTTC.

The V gene is TRBV28, the J gene TRBJ2-2, with a tentative D call TRBD2 (6 bases). There are 14 residues in the CDR3. Germline CDR1 and CDR2: MDHEN and SYDVKM. V was clipped by 6 bases and J by 8 bases, with 16 bases between them. The CDR3 bases are TGTGCCAGCAGGGGACTTTTACTTGGTGGGGAGCTGTTTTTT. Translated: CASRGLLLGGELFF.

The chain has TRBV19 and TRBJ2-5, with D perhaps TRBD1 (5 bases). Germline loops: CDR1 LNHDA, CDR2 SQIVND (reference sequence). The CDR3 has 11 residues. The CDR3 region has the DNA TGTGCGACAGTTTACCAAGAGACCCAGTACTTC. Translating gives CATVYQETQYF.

The chain carries TRBV28 and TRBJ2-7, with 8 bases matching TRBD1. CDR1 MDHEN and CDR2 SYDVKM come from the germline V gene. The trim removed 2 bases at V and 9 bases at J, leaving 21 bases unmatched. The CDR3 is 18 residues long. This CDR3 reads CASSLGGWGQEIHSGQYF. The CDR3 DNA reads TGTGCCAGCAGTTTAGGCGGTTGGGGACAGGAGATCCATTCGGGGCAGTACTTC. The variable domain in full, completed from reference TRBV28 and TRBJ2-7, reads DVKVTQSSRYLVKRTGEKVFLECVQDMDHENMFWYRQDPGLGLRLIYFSYDVKMKEKGDIPEGYSVSREKKERFSLILESASTNQTSMYLCASSLGGWGQEIHSGQYFGPGTRLTVT.

The V gene is TRBV6-5, the J gene TRBJ2-7, with D possibly TRBD1 on 5 matching bases. V was trimmed by 6 bases and J by 4 bases, leaving 19 bases between them. Looked up from germline, CDR1 is MNHEY and CDR2 is SVGAGI. The CDR3 is 15 amino acids. As DNA, the CDR3 is TGTGCCAGCAGACGTCAATGGCAGGGTGTTTACGAGCAGTACTTC. Translating gives CASRRQWQGVYEQYF.

The chain has TRBV7-2 and TRBJ2-7; 8 bases align to TRBD2. CDR3 length: 15 amino acids. V lost 2 bases, J lost 2 bases, and 5 bases stayed unmatched. CDR1 and CDR2 from the germline V gene are SGHTA and FQGNSA. The CDR3 region is CASSLNGRGAYEQYF. The CDR3 bases are TGTGCCAGCAGCTTAAATGGGCGGGGGGCCTACGAGCAGTACTTC.

This clone was seen just once. CDR3 amino acids: CASSEMTGGETQYF. Here the CDR3 DNA reads TGTGCCAGCAGTGAAATGACAGGGGGAGAGACCCAGTACTTC. The chain uses TRBV6-1 and TRBJ2-5; TRBD1 matches 9 bases. Per germline, CDR1 MNHNS and CDR2 SASEGT. The CDR3 extends over 14 amino acids. The ends lost 2 bases at V and 4 bases at J; junction bases unmatched: 2.

V and J are TRBV28 and TRBJ1-5, with TRBD1 identical over 7 bases. Germline CDR1 MDHEN, CDR2 SYDVKM. The CDR3 sequence is 14 residues long. J gave up 3 bases and V 6 bases, and 5 bases lay outside the gene matches. CDR3 nucleotide sequence: TGTGCCAGCAGCATTGGACAGGTCAATCAGCCCCAGCATTTT. It translates to CASSIGQVNQPQHF. Full variable domain (rest looked up from reference TRBV28 and TRBJ1-5): DVKVTQSSRYLVKRTGEKVFLECVQDMDHENMFWYRQDPGLGLRLIYFSYDVKMKEKGDIPEGYSVSREKKERFSLILESASTNQTSMYLCASSIGQVNQPQHFGDGTRLSIL.

In its sample, this clone was seen once. The V call is TRBV5-1, the J call TRBJ2-5, with a weak D call TRBD2 (5 bases). V lost 4 bases and J lost 5, with 12 bases in between. Germline values: CDR1 SGHRS, CDR2 YFSETQ. This CDR3 region has 13 residues. CDR3 sequence: CASSTSGGETQYF. The CDR3 coding sequence is TGCGCCAGCAGCACATCGGGCGGGGAGACCCAGTACTTC.

The chain uses TRBV7-9 and TRBJ2-4; 15 bases map to TRBD2. In germline, CDR1 is SEHNR, CDR2 FQNEAQ (reference sequence). CDR3 size: 15 residues. The V and J ends lost 5 bases and 7 bases, in that order; junction bases with no gene match: 3. The CDR3 DNA is TGTGCCAGCAGCCCAGGACTAGCGGGAGGGAACATTCAGTACTTC. It encodes CASSPGLAGGNIQYF.

The chain couples TRBV5-1 to TRBJ2-2; D is possibly TRBD1 (6 bases). The length of the CDR3 is 17 residues. Germline CDR1 reads SGHRS; CDR2 reads YFSETQ. The germline V and J ends were trimmed by 0 bases and 3 bases, with 15 bases remaining between them. CDR3 coding DNA: TGCGCCAGCAGCTTGGAACCCCAGGGGCGGGACACCGGGGAGCTGTTTTTT. Residues: CASSLEPQGRDTGELFF.

A few counts support this clone. The chain carries TRBV6-5 and TRBJ2-1; D call uncertain. Germline lookup yields CDR1 MNHEY and CDR2 SVGAGI. The germline V and J ends were trimmed by 0 bases and 8 bases, with 8 bases remaining between them. The CDR3 spans 13 residues. This CDR3 reads CASSYSLGYEQFF. The CDR3 DNA is TGTGCCAGCAGTTACTCGTTGGGCTATGAGCAGTTCTTC.

The gene calls are TRBV4-2 and TRBJ2-4, with 8 positions matching TRBD2. The V segment lost 1 base and the J segment 7 bases; nucleotides outside the gene matches: 6. Per germline, CDR1 LGHNA and CDR2 YNFKEQ. The CDR3 is 15 amino acids. The CDR3, as DNA: TGTGCCAGCAGCCAAGGGGAAGCGGGAGAGAACATTCAGTACTTC. This encodes CASSQGEAGENIQYF.

The chain joins TRBV27 to TRBJ2-7, with TRBD1 identical over 7 bases. The length of the CDR3 is 15 residues. Germline assignment: CDR1 MNHEY and CDR2 SMNVEV (reference sequence). V shed 5 bases and J 2 bases; nucleotides not matched to a gene: 9. CDR3 coding DNA: TGTGCCAGCAGTATTAGACAGGGCGAAACCTACGAGCAGTACTTC. Its protein is CASSIRQGETYEQYF.

The chain recombines TRBV7-3 with TRBJ2-1; 7 nucleotides agree with TRBD1. This CDR3 comprises 14 residues. Germline lookup yields CDR1 SGHTA and CDR2 FQGTGA. J lost 6 bases, V lost 9 bases, and 11 bases had no gene match. The CDR3 region has the DNA TGTGCCAGTACTCACGGGACAGAAGCCAATGAGCAGTTCTTC. It codes for CASTHGTEANEQFF.

This clone was detected once. The genes are TRBV28 and TRBJ2-1, with 7 bases aligning to TRBD2. The trim removed 2 bases at V and 3 bases at J, leaving 1 base unmatched. The CDR3 length is 14 residues. Germline loops: CDR1 MDHEN, CDR2 SYDVKM. CDR3 loop: CASSLASGYNEQFF. CDR3 DNA sequence: TGTGCCAGCAGTTTAGCTAGCGGCTACAATGAGCAGTTCTTC.

The chain joins TRBV30 to TRBJ1-2, with no clear D. V was trimmed by 0 bases and J by 0 bases, leaving 8 bases between them. The V gene's germline CDR1 is GTSNPN and CDR2 SVGIG (reference sequence). The CDR3 spans 14 residues. This CDR3 is CAWSVAGSNYGYTF. The CDR3 DNA reads TGTGCCTGGAGTGTAGCCGGGTCTAACTATGGCTACACCTTC.

The chain employs TRBV7-9 and TRBJ2-4, with 11 bases that match TRBD2. Unmatched junction bases numbered 7, after V lost 4 bases and J lost 8 bases. This CDR3 contains 15 residues. The V gene's germline CDR1 is SEHNR and CDR2 FQNEAQ (reference sequence). The CDR3 sequence is CASSSELAGAYIQYF. In DNA, the CDR3 is TGTGCCAGCAGCTCAGAACTAGCGGGAGCGTACATTCAGTACTTC.

The chain combines TRBV19 with TRBJ2-5; the match to TRBD1 covers 7 bases. Germline trimming cut 4 bases from V and 5 bases from J; bases unmatched to any gene: 4. CDR1 LNHDA and CDR2 SQIVND come from the germline V gene (reference sequence). This CDR3 spans 13 amino acids. CDR3 nucleotide sequence: TGTGCCAGTAGTACAGGGACAGTTGAGACCCAGTACTTC. Translation gives CASSTGTVETQYF.

The J gene is TRBJ2-3, the V gene TRBV28; 11 bases align to TRBD2. With 6 bases clipped from V and 4 bases from J, the junction kept 12 bases outside the gene matches. The CDR3 spans 17 residues. Germline CDR1 MDHEN, CDR2 SYDVKM. The CDR3 sequence is CASSLGGSSGRPDTQYF. The CDR3, as DNA: TGTGCCAGCAGCCTAGGGGGTTCTAGCGGGAGGCCAGATACGCAGTATTTT.

The rearrangement links TRBV27 to TRBJ2-3, with 15 bases identical to TRBD2. Unmatched junction bases numbered 7, after V lost 5 bases and J lost 4 bases. This CDR3 contains 17 residues. Germline lookup yields CDR1 MNHEY and CDR2 SMNVEV (reference sequence). The CDR3 sequence: CASSKGLAGGAADTQYF. DNA of the CDR3: TGTGCCAGCAGTAAGGGACTAGCGGGAGGAGCGGCAGATACGCAGTATTTT.

This clone was seen only once. The chain recombines TRBV19 with TRBJ2-7, with 8 bases identical to TRBD1. The trim removed 5 bases at V and 2 bases at J, leaving 8 bases unmatched. This CDR3 is built from 15 residues. Germline V gene lookup returns CDR1 LNHDA and CDR2 SQIVND (reference sequence). The CDR3 loop reads CASSPRTGSPYEQYF. CDR3 DNA sequence: TGTGCCAGTAGTCCCAGGACAGGGAGTCCCTACGAGCAGTACTTC.

The chain carries TRBV29-1 and TRBJ2-3, with TRBD2 as a possible D gene (7 bases). V was cut by 3 bases and J by 4 bases, with 20 bases left in between. Germline V gives CDR1 SQVTM, CDR2 ANQGSEA. This CDR3 contains 16 residues. The CDR3 is CSVERDGGARADTQYF. The CDR3 DNA sequence: TGCAGCGTTGAGAGGGATGGGGGGGCGAGGGCAGATACGCAGTATTTT.

This clone came up a few times. The chain carries TRBV7-9 and TRBJ2-1, with 8 nucleotides matching TRBD2. Germline V gene data show CDR1 as SEHNR and CDR2 as FQNEAQ (reference sequence). Trimming cost V 0 bases and J 9 bases; bases outside gene matches: 7. CDR3 size: 15 residues. CDR3 in DNA: TGTGCCAGCAGCTTAGCGGGTAGCGGGATGGCTGAGCAGTTCTTC. This encodes CASSLAGSGMAEQFF.